One and the same sample provided the 8 T cell receptor beta chains below, sequenced in a study of PD-L1 blockade in urothelial cancer. Using immunoSEQ multiplex PCR, the repertoire was profiled, and TCRdb retains in-frame clones only, with some absent. The sample records tens of thousands of clones, about 83% being singletons. The sample's time point: pretreatment peripheral blood. Source: PBMCs, taken around atezolizumab (anti-PD-L1) treatment. Source of these receptors: a woman aged 55-70 years with urothelial cancer.

The chain recombines TRBV18 with TRBJ1-5, with TRBD1 as a possible D gene (5 bases). CDR1 is KGHSH, CDR2 LQKENI, per germline. V was pared by 3 bases and J by 7 bases, with 13 bases between. The CDR3 extends over 14 amino acids. CDR3 sequence (DNA): TGTGCCAGCTCACCCTCGGCAGGGATCCAGCCCCAGCATTTT. Translating it yields CASSPSAGIQPQHF.

V usage is TRBV4-2 and J usage is TRBJ2-2; 14 bases map to TRBD2. The CDR3 consists of 18 residues. With 4 bases clipped from V and 7 bases from J, the junction kept 11 bases outside the gene matches. Germline V gene sequence: CDR1 LGHNA, CDR2 YNFKEQ. Here the CDR3 reads CASSPGLAGAPWGGELFF. CDR3 DNA sequence: TGTGCCAGCAGCCCGGGACTAGCGGGGGCGCCCTGGGGCGGGGAGCTGTTTTTT.

The chain uses TRBV11-2 and TRBJ2-3, with a weak D call TRBD2 (7 bases). This CDR3 has 13 residues. Germline loops: CDR1 SGHAT, CDR2 FQNNGV. V lost 7 bases, J lost 6 bases, and 14 bases lay in between. The CDR3 DNA is TGTGCCAGCATTCCCCGGGGGGCGGATACGCAGTATTTT. It yields the protein CASIPRGADTQYF.

The chain joins TRBV7-9 to TRBJ2-5, with TRBD2 as a possible D gene (6 bases). CDR1 and CDR2 from the germline V gene are SEHNR and FQNEAQ (reference sequence). Trimming pared 1 base from V and 5 bases from J, leaving 11 bases between. The CDR3 runs 14 residues. In DNA, the CDR3 is TGTGCCAGCAGCTTAGTATCCGGGAGTGAGACCCAGTACTTC. This encodes CASSLVSGSETQYF.

This clone has only a few counts. The chain is built from TRBV16 and TRBJ1-5; unclear D gene. Germline CDR1 reads KGHSY; CDR2 reads FQNENV. The V gene lost 2 bases and the J gene lost 3 bases, with 8 bases spanning the gap. The length of the CDR3 is 14 residues. For the CDR3, the DNA is TGTGCCAGCAGCCAACCGGGGTCCAATCAGCCCCAGCATTTT. Translated: CASSQPGSNQPQHF. The whole variable domain, filled in from reference TRBV16 and TRBJ1-5, reads GEEVAQTPKHLVRGEGQKAKLYCAPIKGHSYVFWYQQVLKNEFKFLISFQNENVFDETGMPKERFSAKCLPNSPCSLEIQATKLEDSAVYFCASSQPGSNQPQHFGDGTRLSIL.

The chain joins TRBV7-8 to TRBJ2-3; D gene uncertain. Germline loops: CDR1 SGHVS, CDR2 FQNEAQ. The CDR3 covers 12 residues. Between the trimmed V and J ends, which lost 5 bases and 4 bases, there was a span of 7 bases. CDR3: CASSILPDTQYF. The CDR3 DNA is TGTGCCAGCAGCATCCTACCAGATACGCAGTATTTT. Combining the CDR3 with reference TRBV7-8 and TRBJ2-3 gives the whole variable domain GAGVSQSPRYKVAKRGQDVALRCDPISGHVSLFWYQQALGQGPEFLTYFQNEAQLDKSGLPSDRFFAERPEGSVSTLKIQRTQQEDSAVYLCASSILPDTQYFGPGTRLTVL.

V usage is TRBV14 and J usage is TRBJ1-2, with D possibly being TRBD1 (6 bases). Germline V CDR1 and CDR2: SGHDN, FVKESK. The CDR3 is 12 amino acids. V was pared by 5 bases and J by 8 bases, with 12 bases between. The CDR3 sequence is CASSAGGLGYTF. CDR3 DNA: TGTGCCAGCAGCGCCGGGGGGCTCGGCTACACCTTC.

The chain recombines TRBV4-1 with TRBJ1-5; 8 positions agree with TRBD1. Germline values: CDR1 MGHRA, CDR2 YSYEKL. The V and J ends lost 0 bases and 7 bases, in that order; junction bases with no gene match: 5. This CDR3 comprises 15 residues. CDR3 nucleotides: TGCGCCAGCAGCCAAGACGGACAGGGAGGCCAGCCCCAGCATTTT. It encodes CASSQDGQGGQPQHF.